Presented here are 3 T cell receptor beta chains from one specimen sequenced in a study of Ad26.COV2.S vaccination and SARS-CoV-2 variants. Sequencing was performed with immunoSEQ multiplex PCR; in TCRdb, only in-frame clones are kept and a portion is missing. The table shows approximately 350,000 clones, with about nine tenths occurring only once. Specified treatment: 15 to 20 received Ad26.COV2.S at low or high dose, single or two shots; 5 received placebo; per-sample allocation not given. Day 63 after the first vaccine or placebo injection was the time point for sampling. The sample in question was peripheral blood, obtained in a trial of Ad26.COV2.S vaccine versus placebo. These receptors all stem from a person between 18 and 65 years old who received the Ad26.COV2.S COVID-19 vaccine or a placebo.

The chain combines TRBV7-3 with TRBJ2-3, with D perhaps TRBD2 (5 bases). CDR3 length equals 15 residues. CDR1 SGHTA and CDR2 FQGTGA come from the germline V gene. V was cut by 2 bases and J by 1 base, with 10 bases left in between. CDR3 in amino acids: CASSLRGLGTDTQYF. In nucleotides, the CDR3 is TGTGCCAGCAGCTTACGAGGGCTGGGCACAGATACGCAGTATTTT.

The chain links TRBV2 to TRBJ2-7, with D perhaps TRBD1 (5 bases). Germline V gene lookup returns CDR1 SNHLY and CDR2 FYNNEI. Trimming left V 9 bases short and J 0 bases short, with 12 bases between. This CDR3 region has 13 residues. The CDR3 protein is CASSQESSYEQYF. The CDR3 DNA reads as TGTGCCAGTTCACAGGAAAGCTCCTACGAGCAGTACTTC.

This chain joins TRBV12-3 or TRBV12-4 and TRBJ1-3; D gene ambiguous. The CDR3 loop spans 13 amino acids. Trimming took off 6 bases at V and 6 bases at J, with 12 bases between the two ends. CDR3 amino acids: CASSGSLQNTIYF. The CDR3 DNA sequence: TGTGCCAGCAGCGGGTCCCTGCAAAACACCATATATTTT.